The T cell receptor beta chain under discussion was sequenced for a study of cytomegalovirus exposure and HLA in healthy donors. General study points: The authors judged a highly shared variant cluster likely a sequencing artifact.

PCR employed 60 Vbeta and 13 Jbeta primers. The table came from immunoSEQ multiplex PCR; TCRdb's copy has only in-frame clones and leaves some out. The repertoire table contains about 170,000 clones. V lost 3 bases to trimming and J lost 5 bases, with 8 bases between them. CDR3 length: 14 residues. CDR1 is LNHDA, CDR2 SQIVND, per germline (reference sequence). Concerning this clone itself: What it recognizes is unknown.

The origin of this receptor is a woman aged 55-75 years in good health and CMV-seronegative. Sequencing input: PBMCs. This chain connects TRBV19 to TRBJ1-6, with D perhaps TRBD1 (6 bases). CDR3 in amino acids: CASSITGHNSPLHF. The CDR3 nucleotides are TGTGCCAGTAGTATTACAGGGCATAATTCACCCCTCCACTTT.